The present TCR beta chain was sequenced within a study of cytomegalovirus exposure and HLA in healthy donors. The study, taken as a whole, reports: Among CMV-associated TCR beta chains, most appeared HLA-restricted in a later analysis.

It was with 60 Vbeta and 13 Jbeta primers that the PCR ran. Profiled with immunoSEQ multiplex PCR; TCRdb holds only in-frame clones, not every one. The sample has approximately 170,000 clones, more than 70% seen once. Concerning this clone: Its antigen is not identified.

V shed 10 bases, J shed 5 bases, and the junction held 7 bases outside the gene matches. The CDR3 loop spans 13 amino acids. In germline, CDR1 is MNHEY, CDR2 SVGAGI. The material sequenced was PBMCs. The TCR originated in a male donor in good health and CMV-seronegative. The chain is built from TRBV6-5 and TRBJ2-7; 11 nucleotides line up with TRBD1. Written as DNA, the CDR3 is TGTGCCACCTCCCGGACAGGGGGCCACGAGCAGTACTTC. Translating gives CATSRTGGHEQYF.